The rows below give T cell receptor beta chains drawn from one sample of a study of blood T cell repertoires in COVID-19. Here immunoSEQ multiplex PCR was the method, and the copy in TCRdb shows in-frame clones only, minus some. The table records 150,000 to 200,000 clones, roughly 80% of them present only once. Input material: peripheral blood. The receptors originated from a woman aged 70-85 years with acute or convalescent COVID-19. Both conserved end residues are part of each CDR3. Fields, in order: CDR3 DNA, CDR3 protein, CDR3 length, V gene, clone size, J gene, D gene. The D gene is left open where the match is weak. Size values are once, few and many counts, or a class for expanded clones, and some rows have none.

CDR3nt: TGTGCCAGCAGGTCGATAGCGGGAGTTGAGACCCAGTACTTC
CDR3aa: CASRSIAGVETQYF
len: 14
v_gene: TRBV2
abundance: -
j_gene: TRBJ2-5
d_gene: TRBD2

CDR3nt: TGTGCCAGCAGTGACGCCTGGATAGCGGGAGTGGACGAGCAGTACTTC
CDR3aa: CASSDAWIAGVDEQYF
len: 16
v_gene: TRBV6-1
abundance: -
j_gene: TRBJ2-7
d_gene: TRBD2

CDR3nt: TGTGCCAGCAGTTTGGAAGGGGGCTATGGCTACACCTTC
CDR3aa: CASSLEGGYGYTF
len: 13
v_gene: TRBV27
abundance: once
j_gene: TRBJ1-2
d_gene: -

CDR3nt: TGTGCCAGCAGCGGGGGGACTAGCTTTGTAAACATTCAGTACTTC
CDR3aa: CASSGGTSFVNIQYF
len: 15
v_gene: TRBV7-2
abundance: -
j_gene: TRBJ2-4
d_gene: TRBD2

CDR3nt: TGTGCCTGGACTCTCAGGGGCCTCGATGAAAAACTGTTTTTT
CDR3aa: CAWTLRGLDEKLFF
len: 14
v_gene: TRBV30
abundance: -
j_gene: TRBJ1-4
d_gene: -

CDR3nt: TGTGCCAGCAGACACGGGACAGCTTTTTTCTACGAGCAGTACTTC
CDR3aa: CASRHGTAFFYEQYF
len: 15
v_gene: TRBV5-4
abundance: few
j_gene: TRBJ2-7
d_gene: TRBD1

CDR3nt: TGTGCCAGTAGTAATGGCCAGCCCCAGCATTTT
CDR3aa: CASSNGQPQHF
len: 11
v_gene: TRBV19
abundance: -
j_gene: TRBJ1-5
d_gene: -

CDR3nt: TGTGCCAGCAGCTTAGACATAGCAGGGGCTGACCAAGAGACCCAGTACTTC
CDR3aa: CASSLDIAGADQETQYF
len: 17
v_gene: TRBV11-3
abundance: -
j_gene: TRBJ2-5
d_gene: -

CDR3nt: TGCGCCAGCAGCGGAGACCAAGAGACCCAGTACTTC
CDR3aa: CASSGDQETQYF
len: 12
v_gene: TRBV5-1
abundance: -
j_gene: TRBJ2-5
d_gene: -

CDR3nt: TGCGCCAGCTCAGGGGGACAGATGAACACCGGGGAGCTGTTTTTT
CDR3aa: CASSGGQMNTGELFF
len: 15
v_gene: TRBV5-1
abundance: -
j_gene: TRBJ2-2
d_gene: TRBD1

CDR3nt: TGTGCCAGCAGTTTAAAACAGGGGGCTGGCACCGGGGAGCTGTTTTTT
CDR3aa: CASSLKQGAGTGELFF
len: 16
v_gene: TRBV28
abundance: -
j_gene: TRBJ2-2
d_gene: TRBD1

CDR3nt: TGTGCCAGCAGTAGTGGGGCGACAGGGACTTCGGACTATGGCTACACCTTC
CDR3aa: CASSSGATGTSDYGYTF
len: 17
v_gene: TRBV6-2/TRBV6-3
abundance: -
j_gene: TRBJ1-2
d_gene: TRBD1

CDR3nt: TGTGCCAGCAGCCAGACTAGAGTTCGGACCGGGGAGCTGTTTTTT
CDR3aa: CASSQTRVRTGELFF
len: 15
v_gene: TRBV7-2
abundance: -
j_gene: TRBJ2-2
d_gene: -

CDR3nt: TGCGCCAGCAGCCTACCTGCTAGCGGGGGGACCTCGAGTAATACAGATACGCAGTATTTT
CDR3aa: CASSLPASGGTSSNTDTQYF
len: 20
v_gene: TRBV5-1
abundance: -
j_gene: TRBJ2-3
d_gene: TRBD2

CDR3nt: TGTGCCAGCAGTCGGGGACAGGGGAATCAGCCCCAGCATTTT
CDR3aa: CASSRGQGNQPQHF
len: 14
v_gene: TRBV27
abundance: -
j_gene: TRBJ1-5
d_gene: TRBD1

CDR3nt: TGTGCCTGGAGTCCAATCGGGACAAAAGGAACCATATATTTT
CDR3aa: CAWSPIGTKGTIYF
len: 14
v_gene: TRBV30
abundance: -
j_gene: TRBJ1-3
d_gene: -

CDR3nt: TGTGCCAGCAGTGAATTGGGACAGGCCAACTACGAGCAGTACTTC
CDR3aa: CASSELGQANYEQYF
len: 15
v_gene: TRBV6-1
abundance: -
j_gene: TRBJ2-7
d_gene: TRBD1

CDR3nt: TGTGCCAGCCAGGGGCATGGCTACACCTTC
CDR3aa: CASQGHGYTF
len: 10
v_gene: TRBV28
abundance: once
j_gene: TRBJ1-2
d_gene: -

CDR3nt: TGTGCCAGCAGTTACATTGGCTCCGCAGATACGCAGTATTTT
CDR3aa: CASSYIGSADTQYF
len: 14
v_gene: TRBV6-5
abundance: -
j_gene: TRBJ2-3
d_gene: -

CDR3nt: TGTGCCAGCAGCTTCGGGGGGTTGGACTATGGCTACACCTTC
CDR3aa: CASSFGGLDYGYTF
len: 14
v_gene: TRBV7-9
abundance: -
j_gene: TRBJ1-2
d_gene: -

CDR3nt: TGTGCCACCAGCCCCCGACCGAGGAGCTCCTACGAGCAGTACTTC
CDR3aa: CATSPRPRSSYEQYF
len: 15
v_gene: TRBV15
abundance: -
j_gene: TRBJ2-7
d_gene: -

CDR3nt: TGTGCCTGGAGTCATCGGACTAGCGCAAACCAAGAGACCCAGTACTTC
CDR3aa: CAWSHRTSANQETQYF
len: 16
v_gene: TRBV30
abundance: -
j_gene: TRBJ2-5
d_gene: TRBD2

CDR3nt: TGTGCCAGCAGCGTATTACCAGGGGGTCCCACAGATACGCAGTATTTT
CDR3aa: CASSVLPGGPTDTQYF
len: 16
v_gene: TRBV9
abundance: -
j_gene: TRBJ2-3
d_gene: TRBD1

CDR3nt: TGTGCCACCAGCAGGCCGGGGTACGAGCAGTACTTC
CDR3aa: CATSRPGYEQYF
len: 12
v_gene: TRBV15
abundance: once
j_gene: TRBJ2-7
d_gene: -

CDR3nt: TGTGCCAGCAGCCTCCGACTCCTGAATGAAAAACTGTTTTTT
CDR3aa: CASSLRLLNEKLFF
len: 14
v_gene: TRBV4-2
abundance: -
j_gene: TRBJ1-4
d_gene: -

CDR3nt: TGTGCCAGCAGCGGGACAGGGAGCAACACTGAAGCTTTCTTT
CDR3aa: CASSGTGSNTEAFF
len: 14
v_gene: TRBV9
abundance: -
j_gene: TRBJ1-1
d_gene: TRBD1

CDR3nt: TGTGCCAGCAGCGCCCAGACATGCCAAGAGACCCAGTACTTC
CDR3aa: CASSAQTCQETQYF
len: 14
v_gene: TRBV21-1
abundance: -
j_gene: TRBJ2-5
d_gene: -

CDR3nt: TGTGCCAGTCGGGACAGGGAAGGCTACACCTTC
CDR3aa: CASRDREGYTF
len: 11
v_gene: TRBV6-5
abundance: -
j_gene: TRBJ1-2
d_gene: TRBD1

CDR3nt: TGTGCCAGCAGGAGACAGGCTGGAAACACCATATATTTT
CDR3aa: CASRRQAGNTIYF
len: 13
v_gene: TRBV28
abundance: -
j_gene: TRBJ1-3
d_gene: -

CDR3nt: TGTGCCAGCAGTTCGTTCCTAGCGAGCTCCTACGAGCAGTACTTC
CDR3aa: CASSSFLASSYEQYF
len: 15
v_gene: TRBV28
abundance: -
j_gene: TRBJ2-7
d_gene: -

CDR3nt: TGTGCCAGCAGCCAAGAAGGTCGGAGGAACACTGAAGCTTTCTTT
CDR3aa: CASSQEGRRNTEAFF
len: 15
v_gene: TRBV3-1/TRBV3-2
abundance: few
j_gene: TRBJ1-1
d_gene: -

CDR3nt: TGCGCCAGCAGCCAAGACCCCGCTAACTATGGCTACACCTTC
CDR3aa: CASSQDPANYGYTF
len: 14
v_gene: TRBV4-1
abundance: few
j_gene: TRBJ1-2
d_gene: -

CDR3nt: TGTGCCAGCAGCAGGGACTACCGGTGGGAGCAAGATACGCAGTATTTT
CDR3aa: CASSRDYRWEQDTQYF
len: 16
v_gene: TRBV11-2
abundance: -
j_gene: TRBJ2-3
d_gene: TRBD2